Each of the 9 T cell receptor beta chains below was sequenced from the same sample in a study of OX40 agonist ivuxolimab in advanced cancers. Measured with immunoSEQ multiplex PCR; TCRdb has only the in-frame clones, and not every one. Of approximately 69,000 clones in the sample, approximately 94% were seen once. Source: CD4+ or CD8+ T cells sorted from blood, taken in a trial of the OX40 agonist ivuxolimab. These TCRs come from an adult with an advanced solid tumor such as melanoma, head and neck, liver or kidney cancer.

The chain carries TRBV13 and TRBJ2-7; TRBD2 might be the D (5 bases). The length of the CDR3 is 12 residues. The V gene lost 5 bases and the J gene lost 5 bases, with 10 bases spanning the gap. Germline V gene data show CDR1 as PRHDT and CDR2 as FYEKMQ (reference sequence). CDR3 DNA sequence: TGTGCCAGCAGCCAAGAGGGCGACGAGCAGTACTTC. Amino acid sequence: CASSQEGDEQYF.

The genes are TRBV11-2 and TRBJ1-4; D unresolved. Between the trimmed V and J ends, which lost 1 base and 3 bases, there was a span of 9 bases. The germline V gene has CDR1 SGHAT and CDR2 FQNNGV. The CDR3 runs 15 residues. Here the CDR3 DNA reads TGTGCCAGCAGCTTAGTTGGTTGGGCTAATGAAAAACTGTTTTTT. Its protein is CASSLVGWANEKLFF.

This clone has just a few counts. V and J are TRBV21-1 and TRBJ1-1; the DNA was not used to check the table's D call, TRBD1. TRBV21-1 is assigned pseudogene status. The CDR3 length is 15 residues. The CDR3 protein is CATFRQGRSRTEAFF. CDR3 DNA sequence: TGTGCCACTTTCCGACAGGGTCGTTCGCGGACTGAAGCTTTCTTT.

The chain has TRBV30 and TRBJ1-5, with D maybe TRBD1 (5 bases). V was clipped by 0 bases and J by 5 bases, with 11 bases between them. This CDR3 comprises 14 residues. Per germline, CDR1 GTSNPN and CDR2 SVGIG (reference sequence). CDR3 sequence reads: CAWSVWQGDQPQHF. The CDR3 DNA reads as TGTGCCTGGAGTGTATGGCAGGGAGATCAGCCCCAGCATTTT.

The V call is TRBV10-3, the J call TRBJ1-5; D is unresolved. Trimming removed 2 bases at V and 4 bases at J, with 3 bases between. CDR1 is ENHRY and CDR2 is SYGVKD in the germline V gene. This CDR3 is 12 amino acids long. As DNA, the CDR3 is TGTGCCATCAGTGAGCCTAATCAGCCCCAGCATTTT. Amino acid sequence: CAISEPNQPQHF.

V usage is TRBV6-5 and J usage is TRBJ1-4; no definite D call. The V and J ends lost 2 bases and 8 bases respectively, with 18 bases between them. CDR3 length: 16 amino acids. Germline lookup yields CDR1 MNHEY and CDR2 SVGAGI. This chain's CDR3 is CASSYLRADPQEKLFF. The CDR3 bases are TGTGCCAGCAGTTACCTCCGGGCCGACCCGCAAGAAAAACTGTTTTTT.

The rearrangement uses TRBV27 and TRBJ1-5, with unresolved D. Germline-derived CDR1 and CDR2 are MNHEY and SMNVEV (reference sequence). With 2 bases removed from V and 3 bases from J, the gap between germline ends came to 5 bases. The CDR3 contains 13 residues. As DNA, the CDR3 is TGTGCCAGCAGTTTAGGAATCAATCAGCCCCAGCATTTT. Its translation is CASSLGINQPQHF.

This chain uses TRBV7-6 with TRBJ1-1, with a weak D call TRBD1 (6 bases). CDR1 is SGHVS, CDR2 FNYEAQ, per germline. V lost 3 bases, J lost 1 base, and 6 bases lay in between. This CDR3 has 13 amino acids. CDR3 protein: CASSLTGNTEAFF. DNA of the CDR3: TGTGCCAGCAGCTTGACAGGGAACACTGAAGCTTTCTTT. Together with reference TRBV7-6 and TRBJ1-1, the CDR3 gives the full variable domain: GAGVSQSPRYKVTKRGQDVALRCDPISGHVSLYWYRQALGQGPEFLTYFNYEAQQDKSGLPNDRFSAERPEGSISTLTIQRTEQRDSAMYRCASSLTGNTEAFFGQGTRLTVV.

The genes are TRBV5-1 and TRBJ2-7; 8 nucleotides match TRBD1. V lost 1 base to trimming and J lost 5 bases; unmatched junction nucleotides: 8. CDR3 length: 15 amino acids. The germline CDR1 and CDR2 sequences are SGHRS and YFSETQ. The CDR3 loop is CASSLSGQVAHEQYF. CDR3 sequence (DNA): TGCGCCAGCAGCTTGTCGGGACAGGTTGCCCACGAGCAGTACTTC.